This entry describes one T cell receptor beta chain. Its antigen is not known. The sample is drawn from a study of T cell responses to AZD1222 COVID-19 vaccine. Whole-study context: Analyses pooled second doses at about 4 or about 12 weeks. Study outcomes and limitations: Repertoire sampling was restricted to post-peak T cell response timepoints.

TCRdb's table, derived via immunoSEQ multiplex PCR, lists solely in-frame clones and lacks some. The sample gives some 120,000 clones, over 85% of which show up once; approximately 3.1% is in the top ten. This specimen consisted of peripheral blood, obtained on day 0 of AZD1222 vaccination. The clonotype originates from an adult in good health.

As DNA, the CDR3 is TGTGCCAGCAGCCCAGGGCCCGGGAGAGATACGCAGTATTTT. Protein sequence: CASSPGPGRDTQYF. The chain links TRBV7-2 to TRBJ2-3; D is perhaps TRBD2 (6 bases). The CDR3 consists of 14 residues. The germline V and J ends were trimmed by 5 bases and 5 bases, with 14 bases remaining between them. Looked up from germline, CDR1 is SGHTA and CDR2 is FQGNSA.